The T cell receptor (beta chain) under discussion was sequenced for a study of T cell responses to AZD1222 COVID-19 vaccine. The CDR3 is 14 residues long. Germline V gives CDR1 SGHTA, CDR2 FQGNSA. The ends lost 2 bases at V and 10 bases at J; junction bases unmatched: 8. The assay was immunoSEQ multiplex PCR, and TCRdb's table has in-frame clones only and misses some. The top ten clones hold about 7.1% of a sample with 65,000 to 80,000 clones, about 90% of them seen once. V gene TRBV7-2 combines with J gene TRBJ2-5; 9 bases agree with TRBD2. The receptor was isolated from an adult in good health. Source: peripheral blood, taken on day 0 of MenACWY control vaccination. The CDR3 loop reads CASSLQREAVGQYF. Here the CDR3 DNA reads TGTGCCAGCAGCTTACAGCGGGAGGCAGTTGGCCAGTACTTC.